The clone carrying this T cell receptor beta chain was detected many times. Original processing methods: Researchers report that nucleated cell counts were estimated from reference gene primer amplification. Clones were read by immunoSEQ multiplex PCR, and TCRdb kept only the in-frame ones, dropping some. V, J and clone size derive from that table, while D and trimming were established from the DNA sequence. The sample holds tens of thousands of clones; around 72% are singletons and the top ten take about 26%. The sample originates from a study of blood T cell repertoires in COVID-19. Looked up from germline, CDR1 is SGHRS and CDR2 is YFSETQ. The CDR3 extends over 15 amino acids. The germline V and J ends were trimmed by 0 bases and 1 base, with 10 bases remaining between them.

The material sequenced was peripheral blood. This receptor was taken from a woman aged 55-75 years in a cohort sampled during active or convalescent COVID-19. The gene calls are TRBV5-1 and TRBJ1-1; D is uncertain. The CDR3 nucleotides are TGCGCCAGCAGCTTGGAATTGACACCGAACACTGAAGCTTTCTTT. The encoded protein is CASSLELTPNTEAFF.